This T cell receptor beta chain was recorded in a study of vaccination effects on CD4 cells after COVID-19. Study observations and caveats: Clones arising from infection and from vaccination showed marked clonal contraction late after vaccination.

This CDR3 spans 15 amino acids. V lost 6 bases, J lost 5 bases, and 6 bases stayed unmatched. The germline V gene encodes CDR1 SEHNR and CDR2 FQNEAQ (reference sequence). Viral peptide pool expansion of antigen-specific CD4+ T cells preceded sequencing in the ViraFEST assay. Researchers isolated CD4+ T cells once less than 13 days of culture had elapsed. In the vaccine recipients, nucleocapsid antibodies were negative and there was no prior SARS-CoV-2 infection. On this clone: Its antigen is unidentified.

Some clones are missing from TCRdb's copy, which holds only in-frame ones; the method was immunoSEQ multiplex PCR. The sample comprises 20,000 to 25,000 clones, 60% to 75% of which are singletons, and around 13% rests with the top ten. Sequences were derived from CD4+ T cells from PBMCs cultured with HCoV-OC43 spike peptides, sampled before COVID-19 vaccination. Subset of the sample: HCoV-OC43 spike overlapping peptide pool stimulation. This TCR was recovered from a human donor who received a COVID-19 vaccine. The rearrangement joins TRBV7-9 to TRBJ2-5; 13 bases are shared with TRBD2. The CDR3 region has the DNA TGTGCCAGCAGGAGACTAGCGGGAGGAGGGGAGACCCAGTACTTC. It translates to CASRRLAGGGETQYF.